The clone carrying this TCR beta chain has only one observation. Its antigen is not identified. The sample originates from a study of OX40 agonist ivuxolimab in advanced cancers. Study-wide points: CD4+ and CD8+ T cells in blood underwent clonal expansion by week 6 at 0.1 to 3.0 mg/kg. Certain nonresponders additionally had low normalized T-cell clonal expansion.

Trimming removed 5 bases from V and 5 bases from J; junction bases left unmatched: 4. CDR3 length: 14 residues. Germline assignment: CDR1 MNHEY and CDR2 SVGAGI. The protocol was immunoSEQ multiplex PCR, while the TCRdb copy is restricted to in-frame clones and leaves out a portion. The repertoire holds 61,000 or so clones, with about four fifths as singletons. The receptor was isolated from an adult with an advanced solid tumor such as melanoma, head and neck, liver or kidney cancer. The gene calls are TRBV6-5 and TRBJ1-5, with TRBD1 identical over 9 bases. The sample here was CD4+ or CD8+ T cells sorted from blood, taken in a trial of the OX40 agonist ivuxolimab. In nucleotides, the CDR3 is TGTGCCAGCAGTCGGGACAGGGAGTATCAGCCCCAGCATTTT. Its protein product is CASSRDREYQPQHF.